At least ten counts were recorded for the clone carrying this TCR beta chain. Its antigen remains unknown. These data originate in a study of neurological immune-mediated disorders. Study-wide points: Subjects shared no identical expanded-clone CDR3 amino acid sequences, suggesting private TCR-beta repertoires in all groups.

The time point is: longitudinal time-point 2. CDR3 length: 17 amino acids. Germline lookup yields CDR1 SGHTA and CDR2 FQGNSA. V lost 2 bases, J lost 5 bases, and 11 bases stayed unmatched. TCRdb itself ran the 5' RACE reads through MiXCR, one entry per CDR3 protein. The sample holds approximately 89,000 distinct CDR3 sequences; around 13% are singletons and the top ten take around 5%. The receptor was derived from a female donor with HTLV-1-associated myelopathy (HAM/TSP). The sequenced sample was PBMCs. This chain uses TRBV7-2 with TRBJ2-5, with 10 bases identical to TRBD1. CDR3 in DNA: TGTGCCAGCAGCTTACCCCGACAGGGGGCGTATGATGAGACCCAGTACTTC. Amino acids: CASSLPRQGAYDETQYF.